This T cell receptor beta chain derives from a study of CD8+CD57+ T cells in acquired aplastic anemia. Study at large: Mean read depth for CD4+ cells from healthy donors was about 9.9 million.

This CDR3 comprises 16 residues. The V and J ends lost 2 bases and 4 bases, in that order; junction bases with no gene match: 9. Germline assignment: CDR1 SGHRS and CDR2 YFSETQ. Both TCR beta VDJ combination and CDR3 sequence profiling were carried out. Genomic DNA was the template for this profiling. TCRdb fed the reads into MiXCR, producing one record per CDR3 protein. The table has about 190,000 distinct CDR3 sequences, about half seen once. With respect to this clonotype: Its antigen is currently unknown.

Findings of the study overall: A set of approximately 29 CD8+ CDR3 sequences was shared between patients and controls, and these sequences appeared highly expressed in patients. No significant difference in CD8+ Simpson's diversity was found between patients and controls.

Sequencing was performed on sorted CD4+, CD8+, or CD8+CD57+ T cells (not recorded which) from PBMCs. This chain uses TRBV5-1 with TRBJ1-2, with TRBD1 matching over 9 bases. The clonotype comes from a human donor in good health, serving as a control. The CDR3 sequence is CASSFSIAGQGYGYTF. DNA of the CDR3: TGCGCCAGCAGCTTCTCAATAGCGGGACAGGGCTATGGCTACACCTTC.